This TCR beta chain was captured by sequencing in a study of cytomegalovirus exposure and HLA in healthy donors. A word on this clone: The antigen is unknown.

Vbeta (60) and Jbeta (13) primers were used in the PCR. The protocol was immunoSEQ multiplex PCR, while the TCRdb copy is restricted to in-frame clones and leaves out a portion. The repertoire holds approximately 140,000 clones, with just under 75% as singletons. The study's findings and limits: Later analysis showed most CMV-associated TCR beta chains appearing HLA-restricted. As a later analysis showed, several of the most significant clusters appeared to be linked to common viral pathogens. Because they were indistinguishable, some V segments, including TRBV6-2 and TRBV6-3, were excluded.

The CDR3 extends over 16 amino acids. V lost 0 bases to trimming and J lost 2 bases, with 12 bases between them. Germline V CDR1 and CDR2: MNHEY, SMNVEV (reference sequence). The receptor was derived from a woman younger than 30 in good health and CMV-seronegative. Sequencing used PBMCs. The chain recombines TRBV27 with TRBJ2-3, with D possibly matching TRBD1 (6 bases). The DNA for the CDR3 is TGTGCCAGCAGTTTATCTTGGGACACCATCACAGATACGCAGTATTTT. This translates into CASSLSWDTITDTQYF.